These 13 T cell receptor beta chains were all obtained from the same sample, sequenced in a study of CD8 T cells in acute hepatitis C reinfection. As to time point: naive CD8 control sorted from an acute-time-point sample. Measured with immunoSEQ multiplex PCR; TCRdb has only the in-frame clones, and not every one. The table shows around 36,000 clones, with approximately 85% occurring only once. Sequenced material: naive CD8+ T cells from PBMCs. The receptors shown here come from a woman aged 18-35 years who spontaneously cleared hepatitis C infection.

CDR3 region: CASRAGTYNEQFF. CDR3 bases: TGTGCCAGCAGAGCCGGGACTTATAATGAGCAGTTCTTC. The V gene is TRBV27, the J gene TRBJ2-1; D perhaps matches TRBD2 (6 bases). The V end was cut by 6 bases, the J end by 7 bases, with 13 bases between. Germline CDR1 and CDR2: MNHEY and SMNVEV (reference sequence). This CDR3 spans 13 amino acids.

The chain employs TRBV10-3 and TRBJ2-2, with TRBD2 matching 10 bases. V lost 8 bases and J lost 8; bases outside the gene matches: 8. This CDR3 is built from 14 residues. Germline V gene sequence: CDR1 ENHRY, CDR2 SYGVKD. The CDR3, as DNA: TGTGCCATCGGCGGGACTAGCGCTTCGGGGGAGCTGTTTTTT. The encoded protein is CAIGGTSASGELFF.

The chain carries TRBV4-1 and TRBJ1-5, with 9 bases lining up with TRBD1. With V trimmed by 4 bases and J by 7 bases, 5 bases remained unmatched. Germline-derived CDR1 and CDR2 are MGHRA and YSYEKL. This CDR3 comprises 14 residues. The CDR3, as DNA: TGCGCCAGCAGCCCGGGACAGGGTGAGCAGCCCCAGCATTTT. This translates into CASSPGQGEQPQHF.

A note on this clone: An end of the junction does not agree with germline; a read error may underlie this. The sample has other DNA sequences that encode this CDR3 too. The chain combines TRBV2 with TRBJ2-1; D is unresolved. The CDR3 is 14 amino acids. Looked up from germline, CDR1 is SNHLY and CDR2 is FYNNEI. CDR3 coding DNA: TGCGCCACCGTCAGTCCGAGCTCCTACAATGAGCAGTTCTTC. Protein product: CATVSPSSYNEQFF. The whole variable domain, remainder taken from reference TRBV2 and TRBJ2-1, is EPEVTQTPSHQVTQMGQEVILRCVPISNHLYFYWYRQILGQKVEFLVSFYNNEISEKSEIFDDQFSVERPDGSNFTLKIRSTKLEDSAMYFCATVSPSSYNEQFFGPGTRLTVL.

This sequence joins TRBV13 and TRBJ1-4, with no clear D. The length of the CDR3 is 13 residues. Trimming removed 8 bases at V and 0 bases at J, with 7 bases between. Germline lookup yields CDR1 PRHDT and CDR2 FYEKMQ (reference sequence). The CDR3 sequence is CASRAPTNEKLFF. The CDR3 DNA reads as TGTGCCAGCCGCGCGCCAACTAATGAAAAACTGTTTTTT.

This chain uses TRBV9 with TRBJ2-7; 10 bases map to TRBD2. The CDR3 extends over 15 amino acids. Germline trimming cut 3 bases from V and 2 bases from J; bases unmatched to any gene: 5. Germline CDR1 reads SGDLS; CDR2 reads YYNGEE. The CDR3 region is CASSEGLADTYEQYF. For the CDR3, the DNA is TGTGCCAGCAGCGAAGGACTAGCGGATACCTACGAGCAGTACTTC.

This clone was detected a few times. V gene TRBV27 combines with J gene TRBJ2-1; no reliable D call. The germline CDR1 and CDR2 sequences are MNHEY and SMNVEV (reference sequence). The CDR3 is 13 amino acids. V was cut by 2 bases and J by 6 bases, with 8 bases left in between. For the CDR3, the DNA is TGTGCCAGCAGTTTAGCATTGGGCAATGAGCAGTTCTTC. Translation: CASSLALGNEQFF.

This sequence joins TRBV21-1 and TRBJ1-2. TRBV21-1 is an annotated pseudogene. CDR3 size: 10 residues. CDR3 sequence (DNA): TGTGCCAGCACCGGAGAGGGCTACACCTTC. It translates to CASTGEGYTF.

The genes are TRBV5-1 and TRBJ2-1; 15 bases map to TRBD2. There are 17 residues in the CDR3. CDR1 is SGHRS and CDR2 is YFSETQ in the germline V gene. V lost 2 bases to trimming and J lost 7 bases; unmatched junction nucleotides: 7. The CDR3 protein is CASSFGRTSGRVNEQFF. For the CDR3, the DNA is TGCGCCAGCAGCTTTGGAAGGACTAGCGGGAGGGTTAATGAGCAGTTCTTC.

The chain is built from TRBV11-2 and TRBJ1-1; TRBD1 agrees at 7 bases. The germline gives CDR1 SGHAT, CDR2 FQNNGV. The CDR3 has 16 amino acids. The ends lost 5 bases at V and 5 bases at J; junction bases unmatched: 14. CDR3 coding DNA: TGTGCCAGCAGCCCAGGGAGGACAGGACGTCGGACTGAAGCTTTCTTT. Protein: CASSPGRTGRRTEAFF.

V and J are TRBV9 and TRBJ2-7; 13 bases match TRBD2. V trimming: 4 bases; J trimming: 2 bases; junction bases outside the gene matches: 3. Germline assignment: CDR1 SGDLS and CDR2 YYNGEE. The CDR3 covers 15 residues. CDR3 residues: CASSQGTSGTYEQYF. Here the CDR3 DNA reads TGTGCCAGCAGCCAAGGGACTAGCGGGACCTACGAGCAGTACTTC.

This clone was picked up one time. The CDR3 DNA reads as TGTGCCAGCAGCTTAGCCTCTGGTGCTATATATTTT. It encodes CASSLASGAIYF. The V gene is TRBV7-6, the J gene TRBJ1-3; D not resolved. CDR1 SGHVS and CDR2 FNYEAQ come from the germline V gene. The CDR3 consists of 12 residues. Trimming cost V 0 bases and J 13 bases, with 10 bases left between them. Full variable domain (outside the CDR3, taken from reference TRBV7-6 and TRBJ1-3): GAGVSQSPRYKVTKRGQDVALRCDPISGHVSLYWYRQALGQGPEFLTYFNYEAQQDKSGLPNDRFSAERPEGSISTLTIQRTEQRDSAMYRCASSLASGAIYFGEGSWLTVV.

This clone has only one observation. The V call is TRBV6-5, the J call TRBJ2-5; 7 positions match TRBD2. With 7 bases clipped from V and 6 bases from J, the junction kept 11 bases outside the gene matches. This CDR3 region has 14 residues. Germline V CDR1 and CDR2: MNHEY, SVGAGI. The CDR3 DNA sequence: TGTGCCAGCACCGGTGGGGCGGGAGCGAAGACCCAGTACTTC. It encodes CASTGGAGAKTQYF.